The source of this T cell receptor (beta chain) is a study of vaccination effects on CD4 cells after COVID-19. Study-level points and caveats: Of the vaccine-induced clones from healthy vaccinees, merely 1 of 255 recognized common cold coronaviruses as well.

This table comes from immunoSEQ multiplex PCR, and its TCRdb copy is limited to in-frame clones, with some not included. The profile covers 66,000 or so clones, with around 70% appearing a single time and 2.2% taken by the ten largest. Regarding this clone: As yet, its antigen is unknown.

Upon completion of about ten days in culture, CD4+ T cells were isolated. Participants got two doses of BNT162b2 or mRNA-1273 vaccine. Vaccinated participants had no history of SARS-CoV-2 infection and tested negative for nucleocapsid antibodies. This CDR3 has 14 residues. V lost 0 bases and J 5 bases, leaving 7 bases between the germline ends. The V gene's germline CDR1 is MNHEY and CDR2 SVGAGI. This sequence originates from a human donor who received a COVID-19 vaccine. The rearrangement joins TRBV6-5 to TRBJ1-4; the D is unclear. This specimen was CD4+ T cells from PBMCs cultured without peptide, taken after COVID-19 vaccination. CDR3 nucleotides: TGTGCCAGCAGTTACTCCCGTGGCAATGAAAAACTGTTTTTT. Amino acid sequence: CASSYSRGNEKLFF.